This passage covers 11 T cell receptor beta chains from one sample sequenced in a study of blood T cell repertoires in COVID-19. Some clones are missing from TCRdb's copy, which holds only in-frame ones; the method was immunoSEQ multiplex PCR. This sample has over 250,000 clones, with roughly nine tenths found just once. Sequencing was performed on PBMCs or T cells enriched from blood (not recorded which). The receptors were gathered from a woman aged 60-75 years who had recovered from COVID-19.

The CDR3 nucleotides are TGTGCCAGCAGCTTGGGGAGTAGTGTAGGCAATGAGCAGTTCTTC. It is translated as CASSLGSSVGNEQFF. The gene calls are TRBV5-5 and TRBJ2-1; no clear D. V gave up 0 bases and J gave up 6 bases, with 13 bases separating them. This CDR3 is 15 amino acids long. From germline, CDR1 is SGHKS and CDR2 YYEKEE (reference sequence).

This clone was seen a single time. The J gene is TRBJ1-2, the V gene TRBV19; D possibly corresponds to TRBD1 (6 bases). The V end lost 7 bases, the J end lost 0 bases, and 21 bases lay between the germline ends. CDR3 length equals 17 residues. Germline CDR1 is LNHDA and CDR2 is SQIVND (reference sequence). The CDR3 region has the DNA TGTGCCAGTAACACGGACGGAAAGGGGGTTGCTAACTATGGCTACACCTTC. This codes for CASNTDGKGVANYGYTF.

CDR3 in amino acids: CASRYTNTEAFF. CDR3 bases: TGTGCCAGCAGATACACAAACACTGAAGCTTTCTTT. This chain connects TRBV6-5 to TRBJ1-1; the D is unclear. The CDR3 loop spans 12 amino acids. Germline V gives CDR1 MNHEY, CDR2 SVGAGI. V was pared by 6 bases and J by 2 bases, with 7 bases between.

The chain employs TRBV15 and TRBJ1-2, with TRBD1 matching 10 bases. The CDR3 sequence is 16 residues long. CDR1 is LNHNV, CDR2 YYDKDF, per germline (reference sequence). V shed 0 bases and J 8 bases; nucleotides not matched to a gene: 9. The CDR3 DNA reads as TGTGCCACCAGCAGAGATAGGGGACAGGGGAATCTGGGCTACACCTTC. Amino acids: CATSRDRGQGNLGYTF.

CDR3 coding DNA: TGTGCCAGTAGATCCCAGGGGTTAACCGGGGAGCTGTTTTTT. This sequence encodes CASRSQGLTGELFF. The chain combines TRBV19 with TRBJ2-2; TRBD1 is a possible D gene (6 bases). V was cut by 6 bases and J by 5 bases, with 13 bases left in between. CDR1 is LNHDA and CDR2 is SQIVND in the germline V gene (reference sequence). This CDR3 region has 14 residues.

The chain is built from TRBV3-1 (or the pseudogene TRBV3-2) and TRBJ2-7, with TRBD1 matching over 7 bases. The germline V gene has CDR1 LGHDT and CDR2 YNNKEL (reference sequence). After removal of 5 bases from V and 5 bases from J, the junction contained 18 bases not matched to a gene. The CDR3 runs to 17 residues. This CDR3 reads CASSAVNVGQARNEQYF. The CDR3 nucleotides read TGTGCCAGCAGCGCAGTCAATGTCGGACAGGCCAGAAACGAGCAGTACTTC.

J is TRBJ1-5 and V is TRBV12-3 or TRBV12-4; D is unclear. The CDR3 consists of 13 residues. Deletions cut 4 bases from V and 2 bases from J, with 6 bases between. CDR3: CASSSTGNQPQHF. In nucleotides, the CDR3 is TGTGCCAGCAGTTCAACAGGCAATCAGCCCCAGCATTTT.

J is TRBJ1-5 and V is TRBV27; possible D gene TRBD1, 6 bases. The germline V and J ends were trimmed by 6 bases and 7 bases, with 16 bases remaining between them. CDR3 size: 14 residues. Germline assignment: CDR1 MNHEY and CDR2 SMNVEV (reference sequence). The DNA for the CDR3 is TGTGCCAGCAGGCTAACGGGGGGCTGGCAGCCCCAGCATTTT. Translation gives CASRLTGGWQPQHF.

This sequence joins TRBV5-1 and TRBJ2-5, with 10 bases aligning to TRBD2. V lost 4 bases and J lost 3; bases outside the gene matches: 6. This CDR3 has 15 residues. The germline gives CDR1 SGHRS, CDR2 YFSETQ. CDR3 in amino acids: CASSAGLAVKETQYF. In DNA form, the CDR3 reads TGCGCCAGCAGCGCTGGACTAGCGGTAAAAGAGACCCAGTACTTC.

V gene TRBV16 combines with J gene TRBJ2-7, with D perhaps TRBD1 (6 bases). The V gene lost 4 bases and the J gene lost 7 bases, with 14 bases spanning the gap. The CDR3 extends over 13 amino acids. Germline values: CDR1 KGHSY, CDR2 FQNENV. The DNA of the CDR3 is TGTGCCAGCAGCCGAAATTCAGGGGCGGAGCAGTACTTC. Translated: CASSRNSGAEQYF.

This chain connects TRBV6-5 to TRBJ1-1, with TRBD1 matching 7 bases. The CDR3 runs 14 residues. Germline V CDR1 and CDR2: MNHEY, SVGAGI. Trimming cost V 6 bases and J 4 bases; bases outside gene matches: 8. The chain's CDR3 is CASRIDRAGTEAFF. In DNA form, the CDR3 reads TGTGCCAGCAGGATAGACAGGGCGGGCACTGAAGCTTTCTTT.